This T cell receptor (beta chain) was documented in a study of T cells in lung cancer brain metastases. Study outcomes and limitations: Paired primaries held more unique productive clones than brain metastases (median roughly 4,400 versus 1,400). Most clones were lesion-specific, with limited overlap between paired lesions (mean Morisita index about 0.23).

Germline assignment: CDR1 LNHDA and CDR2 SQIVND (reference sequence). The CDR3 is made up of 17 amino acids. Trimming cost V 6 bases and J 2 bases; bases outside gene matches: 7. Between roughly 2 and 4.92 ug genomic DNA went in, equal for pairs. Sequenced by immunoSEQ multiplex PCR; TCRdb stores in-frame clones only, minus some. The data hold approximately 5,300 clones, with nearly 90% observed a single time. To note about this clone: Its target is not known.

Sequenced input: tumor tissue from the primary lung tumor. The clonotype comes from a woman between 50 and 59 years old with non-small cell lung cancer. The genes are TRBV19 and TRBJ2-1, with 13 bases that match TRBD2. The CDR3 spells CASRWTSGSATYNEQFF. DNA of the CDR3: TGTGCCAGTAGGTGGACTAGCGGGAGTGCCACCTACAATGAGCAGTTCTTC.